Each of the 14 T cell receptor beta chains below was sequenced from the same sample in a study of HIV-infected patients and healthy controls. Antiretroviral therapy had run roughly three months, about 14 weeks, before follow-up blood collection. All unsorted peripheral T cells were captured because whole blood was used without fractionation. Around 530 ng RNA was reverse transcribed with alpha and beta constant-region primers. Alpha and beta chain libraries were made separately by chain-specific third strand synthesis with multiplexing indices. TCRdb fed the 5' RACE reads into MiXCR, producing one record per CDR3 protein. In the table there are more than 3,500 distinct CDR3 sequences, less than 10% of which are singletons. This specimen was blood, taken during antiretroviral therapy. Receptors were obtained from an adult with HIV infection.

This chain links TRBV7-6 with TRBJ2-3; possibly TRBD1 or TRBD2 for D (6 bases each). Trimming took off 2 bases at V and 5 bases at J, with 11 bases between the two ends. The CDR3 runs to 14 residues. Germline assignment: CDR1 SGHVS and CDR2 FNYEAQ. The CDR3 coding sequence is TGTGCCAGCAGCTTACGGGGGCGAGGAGATACGCAGTATTTT. It codes for CASSLRGRGDTQYF.

This clonotype was recorded many times. This chain connects TRBV28 to TRBJ1-2; D is undetermined. CDR3 size: 16 residues. Trimming removed 6 bases at V and 2 bases at J, with 19 bases between. Germline loops: CDR1 MDHEN, CDR2 SYDVKM. CDR3 amino acids: CASSPNTGVANYGYTF. CDR3 DNA sequence: TGTGCCAGCAGCCCTAATACCGGGGTTGCGAACTATGGCTACACCTTC.

The chain recombines TRBV7-3 with TRBJ1-1; D is uncertain. Germline V gives CDR1 SGHTA, CDR2 FQGTGA. With 6 bases removed from V and 4 bases from J, the gap between germline ends came to 12 bases. The CDR3 spans 13 residues. CDR3: CASSDTDGTEAFF. For the CDR3, the DNA is TGTGCCAGCAGTGATACAGACGGCACTGAAGCTTTCTTT.

This clonotype rates as medium-sized. The CDR3 sequence: CASSFTGGATGNTIYF. CDR3 DNA sequence: TGTGCCAGCAGCTTTACAGGGGGCGCAACTGGAAACACCATATATTTT. The V and J genes are TRBV7-2 and TRBJ1-3; TRBD1 matches at 9 bases. V was pared by 3 bases and J by 2 bases, with 5 bases of the junction left unmatched. Looked up from germline, CDR1 is SGHTA and CDR2 is FQGNSA. The CDR3 runs to 16 residues.

There are many counts of this clonotype. V is TRBV7-9 and J is TRBJ1-2; no firm D call. The CDR3 runs to 14 residues. Germline V gene lookup returns CDR1 SEHNR and CDR2 FQNEAQ (reference sequence). With 4 bases removed from V and 0 bases from J, the gap between germline ends came to 9 bases. This chain's CDR3 is CASSSLFTNYGYTF. As DNA, the CDR3 is TGTGCCAGCAGCTCCTTATTCACTAACTATGGCTACACCTTC.

By proportion, this clonotype is medium-sized (0.01 to 0.1%). V gene TRBV4-1 combines with J gene TRBJ2-2; the match to TRBD1 covers 10 bases. Germline V gene data show CDR1 as MGHRA and CDR2 as YSYEKL. With V trimmed by 5 bases and J by 5 bases, 8 bases remained unmatched. The CDR3 extends over 16 amino acids. CDR3 bases: TGCGCCAGCAGCTTCTTGGGACAGGGGAAAACCGGGGAGCTGTTTTTT. Amino acid sequence: CASSFLGQGKTGELFF.

By sample share, this clonotype is medium-sized. The rearrangement links TRBV7-9 to TRBJ2-3; 7 bases are shared with TRBD1. The CDR3 sequence is 13 residues long. The ends lost 7 bases at V and 0 bases at J; junction bases unmatched: 1. Per germline, CDR1 SEHNR and CDR2 FQNEAQ (reference sequence). CDR3 loop: CASKGASTDTQYF. The CDR3 DNA reads TGTGCCAGCAAGGGGGCCAGCACAGATACGCAGTATTTT.

As for this clonotype: One base away lies a much larger clone, so this may be a sequencing read error. The chain has TRBV7-2 and TRBJ2-3; no clear D gene. The V end was cut by 5 bases, the J end by 6 bases, with 12 bases between. Germline V gives CDR1 SGHTA, CDR2 FQGNSA. CDR3 length: 13 residues. The CDR3: CASSPRRSDTQYF. The DNA for the CDR3 is TGTGCCAGCAGCCCGCGGAGAAGCGATACGCAGTATTTT.

This clonotype was seen many times. J is TRBJ2-7 and V is TRBV11-1; D unresolved. V lost 5 bases and J 1 base, leaving 6 bases between the germline ends. CDR3 length: 12 residues. Germline CDR1 and CDR2: SGHAT and FQDESV (reference sequence). CDR3 residues: CASSQVSYEQYF. The CDR3, as DNA: TGTGCCAGCAGCCAAGTATCCTACGAGCAGTACTTC.

About this clonotype itself: This may be a read error, as it is one base from a much larger clone. The rearrangement joins TRBV6-2 or TRBV6-3 to TRBJ2-5; D uncertain. The germline V and J ends were trimmed by 5 bases and 12 bases, with 13 bases remaining between them. This CDR3 spans 11 amino acids. From germline, CDR1 is MNHEY and CDR2 SVGEGT. The CDR3 DNA reads TGTGCCAGCAGTGGGAAGGAAACCAAGTACTTC. As protein: CASSGKETKYF.

By share of the sample, this clonotype is medium-sized. Compared with germline, one end of the junction differs, possibly owing to a read error. The chain is built from TRBV29-1 and TRBJ2-1, with D unclear. This CDR3 comprises 13 residues. CDR1 SQVTM and CDR2 ANQGSEA come from the germline V gene. The CDR3 here is CSVEVVTHNKQFF. CDR3 in DNA: TGCAGCGTTGAAGTGGTCACTCACAATAAGCAGTTCTTC.

The sample holds many counts of this clonotype. CDR3: CASSFPTSGGDYEQYF. The CDR3 DNA reads TGTGCCAGCAGCTTCCCGACTAGCGGGGGGGACTACGAGCAGTACTTC. This sequence joins TRBV7-2 and TRBJ2-7; 14 nucleotides line up with TRBD2. V dropped 3 bases and J dropped 3; count of bases not matched to a gene: 4. The CDR3 extends over 16 amino acids. Germline CDR1 SGHTA, CDR2 FQGNSA. The whole variable domain, remainder taken from reference TRBV7-2 and TRBJ2-7, is GAGVSQSPSNKVTEKGKDVELRCDPISGHTALYWYRQSLGQGLEFLIYFQGNSAPDKSGLPSDRFSAERTGGSVSTLTIQRTQQEDSAVYLCASSFPTSGGDYEQYFGPGTRLTVT.

By proportion, this clonotype is medium-sized. This rearrangement joins TRBV10-3 to TRBJ2-1; tentative D call: TRBD2 (5 bases). The germline V and J ends were trimmed by 4 bases and 7 bases, with 14 bases remaining between them. CDR3 size: 14 residues. Germline-derived CDR1 and CDR2 are ENHRY and SYGVKD. The CDR3 protein is CAISGVAEGNEQFF. The CDR3 region has the DNA TGTGCCATCAGTGGGGTAGCTGAGGGAAATGAGCAGTTCTTC.

Sample share makes this clonotype medium-sized. The chain recombines TRBV5-1 with TRBJ1-5, with D perhaps matching TRBD1 (6 bases). The CDR3 loop spans 17 amino acids. Germline V CDR1 and CDR2: SGHRS, YFSETQ. The germline V and J ends were trimmed by 1 base and 2 bases, with 16 bases remaining between them. CDR3 loop: CASSLNTGWVGNQPQHF. The CDR3 DNA follows: TGCGCCAGCAGCTTGAATACAGGGTGGGTTGGCAATCAGCCCCAGCATTTT.